This TCR beta chain appears in the sequencing data of a study of identical twins. Study conclusions and caveats: Models underestimated TCR alpha sharing (out-of-frame) in monozygotic twins.

CDR1 and CDR2 from the germline V gene are SGHRS and YFSETQ. V gave up 5 bases and J gave up 8 bases; unmatched junction bases: 4. The CDR3 is made up of 13 amino acids. There are many counts of this clonotype. Its antigen is undetermined. TCRdb reprocessed the 5' RACE reads via MiXCR and lists one record per CDR3 protein. This sample has 250,000 to 350,000 distinct CDR3 sequences, with under 9.5% found just once. These same data were also listed under a study on yellow fever vaccine responses in identical twins. Per that paper: Twin vaccine T cell responses reportedly seemed partly convergent, partly personalized.

V and J are TRBV5-1 and TRBJ2-1; 10 bases map to TRBD2. The sample consisted of memory (CD45RO+) T cells sorted from blood. This TCR came from a woman aged 18-29 years in good health. CDR3 nucleotides: TGCGCCAGCAGGGTAACTAGCGGGGATGAGCAGTTCTTC. Translating it yields CASRVTSGDEQFF.